This T cell receptor beta chain stems from a study of blood T cell repertoires in COVID-19. CDR1 and CDR2 from the germline V gene are SGHTA and FQGNSA. CDR3 size: 15 residues. Trimming cost V 0 bases and J 6 bases, with 12 bases left between them. TCRdb's table, derived via immunoSEQ multiplex PCR, lists solely in-frame clones and lacks some. The sample holds 150,000 to 200,000 clones; about 88% are singletons and the top ten take around 19%. The sample holds one count of this clone. The origin of this receptor is a woman of 80 years or more with acute or convalescent COVID-19. The rearrangement joins TRBV7-2 to TRBJ1-5; maybe TRBD1 (5 bases). Sequencing used peripheral blood. CDR3 sequence (DNA): TGTGCCAGCAGCTTAGCCCCAGGGAATAGTCAGCCCCAGCATTTT. This codes for CASSLAPGNSQPQHF.